One sample yielded the 3 T cell receptor beta chains listed below, sequenced in a study of early T cells in non-severe SARS-CoV-2 infection. TCRdb reanalysed the 5' RACE reads using MiXCR and keeps one entry per CDR3 protein. This repertoire shows approximately 100,000 distinct CDR3 sequences, 16% found once; its top ten account for around 1.3%. The sample comprised whole blood. Receptor source: an adult who was a healthcare worker with PCR-confirmed SARS-CoV-2 infection or an uninfected control (not recorded which).

The chain is built from TRBV2 and TRBJ2-7, with D unresolved. V was clipped by 6 bases and J by 4 bases, with 7 bases between them. This CDR3 spans 11 amino acids. CDR1 and CDR2 from the germline V gene are SNHLY and FYNNEI. The CDR3 loop reads CASSSKYEQYF. CDR3 DNA sequence: TGTGCCAGCAGCTCTAAATACGAGCAGTACTTC.

This clonotype was observed a handful of times. The V call is TRBV7-2, the J call TRBJ2-3, with TRBD2 matching 9 bases. Germline-derived CDR1 and CDR2 are SGHTA and FQGNSA. The CDR3 totals 18 residues. Trimming removed 5 bases from V and 6 bases from J; junction bases left unmatched: 18. CDR3 residues: CASSAGTGLAENRDTQYF. In nucleotides, the CDR3 is TGTGCCAGCAGCGCAGGGACGGGACTAGCAGAAAATAGGGATACGCAGTATTTT. Full variable domain (outside the CDR3, taken from reference TRBV7-2 and TRBJ2-3): GAGVSQSPSNKVTEKGKDVELRCDPISGHTALYWYRQSLGQGLEFLIYFQGNSAPDKSGLPSDRFSAERTGGSVSTLTIQRTQQEDSAVYLCASSAGTGLAENRDTQYFGPGTRLTVL.

This chain uses TRBV29-1 with TRBJ1-2; D remains ambiguous. Germline assignment: CDR1 SQVTM and CDR2 ANQGSEA. V was shortened by 7 bases and J by 8 bases, with 17 bases between the two germline ends. The CDR3 length is 12 residues. The CDR3 spells CSGRLREGGYTF. The CDR3 DNA sequence: TGCAGCGGGAGACTAAGGGAGGGCGGCTACACCTTC.